This TCR beta chain is drawn from a study of radiation and T cells in renal cell carcinoma. Study results and caveats: Without pretreatment biopsies, baseline tumor clonotype presence was undetermined. In blood, top tumor clones expanded by 2 weeks, shrinking by 4.

Time point reported: baseline pretreatment blood. Treatment defined: 15 Gy SBRT to primary tumor, nephrectomy 4 weeks later. The method was immunoSEQ multiplex PCR; TCRdb's version includes in-frame clones alone and lacks a portion of them. The top ten hold approximately 20% of the sample, which has approximately 140,000 clones, roughly 85% seen once. The junction had 10 bases not matched to a gene; V was cut back by 5 bases and J by 1 base. The CDR3 loop spans 16 amino acids. Germline V gene data show CDR1 as MDHEN and CDR2 as SYDVKM. A remark on this clone: Its antigen is not identified.

The source was blood, collected from a patient whose treatment included radiotherapy and nephrectomy. The chain combines TRBV28 with TRBJ2-7; TRBD1 matches at 8 bases. The receptor was derived from a woman between 45 and 65 years old with renal cell carcinoma. In nucleotides, the CDR3 is TGTGCCAGCAGTATTCCCGGGACAGGAAGGTCCTACGAGCAGTACTTC. Translating it yields CASSIPGTGRSYEQYF.